This T cell receptor (beta chain) was recovered during a study of T cells in Graves' hyperthyroidism and ophthalmopathy. Amplified regions were TCR beta CDR3 sequences from RNA transcripts. Researchers ran a first-round RT-PCR on the TCR CDR3 using the HTBI primer set. MiXCR, run by TCRdb on the multiplex PCR reads, gives a single entry per CDR3 protein. Of under 350,000 distinct CDR3 sequences detected, about 21% appear once; the ten largest clones hold about 50%. CDR1 and CDR2 from the germline V gene are SGHDT and YYEEEE. J gave up 2 bases and V 4 bases, and 6 bases lay outside the gene matches. The CDR3 sequence is 15 residues long.

The sequenced sample was blood. This clonotype was sampled from a woman in her 50s with Graves' hyperthyroidism. The chain recombines TRBV5-6 with TRBJ2-7, with 10 bases fitting TRBD2. The CDR3 nucleotides are TGTGCCAGCAGCGGTCTAGCGGGAGTAGCCTACGAGCAGTACTTC. As protein: CASSGLAGVAYEQYF.